Below, 31 T cell receptor beta chains from the same sample are listed, as sequenced in a study of siplizumab effects on memory and regulatory T cells. Data came from immunoSEQ multiplex PCR; TCRdb stores just in-frame clones and leaves some out. The sample holds 100,000 or so clones, 75% to 95% seen once. Sequencing was performed on CD4+ T cells sorted from blood. These receptors all stem from a human donor in good health. Some clones in this sample may be carry-over from other donors' samples.

The chain is built from TRBV27 and TRBJ1-2, with D perhaps TRBD1 (6 bases). Trimming shortened V by 2 bases and J by 8 bases, and 12 bases separated the two germline ends. The germline CDR1 and CDR2 sequences are MNHEY and SMNVEV (reference sequence). This CDR3 has 13 residues. The CDR3 spells CASSLPGGDGYTF. DNA of the CDR3: TGTGCCAGCAGTTTACCCGGGGGCGACGGCTACACCTTC.

The V gene is TRBV6-1, the J gene TRBJ1-1; tentative D call: TRBD1 (6 bases). Germline CDR1 MNHNS, CDR2 SASEGT. The CDR3 contains 14 residues. With 6 bases removed from V and 1 base from J, the gap between germline ends came to 12 bases. CDR3 nucleotide sequence: TGTGCCAGCAGGGATTTGACAGGGAACACTGAAGCTTTCTTT. Protein product: CASRDLTGNTEAFF.

The rearrangement uses TRBV6-1 and TRBJ2-7; D possibly corresponds to TRBD2 (7 bases). The CDR3 has 19 residues. The germline CDR1 and CDR2 sequences are MNHNS and SASEGT. V lost 1 base and J 2 bases, leaving 24 bases between the germline ends. This CDR3 is CASSEGSGAGVPPTYEQYF. The CDR3, as DNA: TGTGCCAGCAGTGAAGGATCGGGGGCGGGAGTCCCCCCGACCTACGAGCAGTACTTC.

The gene calls are TRBV7-3 and TRBJ2-3, with TRBD2 as a possible D gene (6 bases). Trimming shortened V by 3 bases and J by 1 base, and 11 bases separated the two germline ends. The CDR3 has 15 residues. Looked up from germline, CDR1 is SGHTA and CDR2 is FQGTGA. The CDR3 loop reads CASSFLSGRTDTQYF. As DNA, the CDR3 is TGTGCCAGCAGCTTTTTGAGCGGGCGCACAGATACGCAGTATTTT.

This clone was seen only once. This chain joins TRBV6-5 and TRBJ2-3, with D hard to call. Trimming took off 1 base at V and 2 bases at J, with 10 bases between the two ends. The CDR3 is made up of 15 amino acids. Germline V gene data show CDR1 as MNHEY and CDR2 as SVGAGI. The CDR3 DNA reads as TGTGCCAGCAGTTACTTGGGTGGGGACACAGATACGCAGTATTTT. Protein product: CASSYLGGDTDTQYF.

The chain employs TRBV28 and TRBJ1-1, with D unresolved. The V and J ends lost 3 bases and 6 bases respectively, with 5 bases between them. This CDR3 spans 11 amino acids. The germline gives CDR1 MDHEN, CDR2 SYDVKM. This CDR3 is CASSLSAEAFF. CDR3 nucleotide sequence: TGTGCCAGCAGTTTGTCTGCTGAAGCTTTCTTT.

The genes are TRBV11-1 and TRBJ2-5, with a weak D call TRBD1 (6 bases). Germline V gene lookup returns CDR1 SGHAT and CDR2 FQDESV (reference sequence). The CDR3 covers 14 residues. V shed 5 bases and J shed 2 bases, with 12 bases lying between them. The CDR3 region is CASSATGSQETQYF. Here the CDR3 DNA reads TGTGCCAGCAGCGCAACAGGGTCTCAAGAGACCCAGTACTTC.

There are a few counts of this clone. The chain links TRBV5-1 to TRBJ2-1; possibly TRBD1 or TRBD2 for D (5 bases each). Germline CDR1 SGHRS, CDR2 YFSETQ. The CDR3 extends over 14 amino acids. Trimming stripped 5 bases from V and 4 bases from J, with 13 bases between. DNA for the CDR3: TGCGCCAGCAGTTCCGGGACGTCATACAATGAGCAGTTCTTC. It is translated as CASSSGTSYNEQFF.

The V call is TRBV5-6, the J call TRBJ2-7; 10 nucleotides line up with TRBD1. This CDR3 is built from 13 residues. Germline lookup yields CDR1 SGHDT and CDR2 YYEEEE. Losses at the gene ends were 0 bases for V and 7 bases for J; bases not matched to a gene: 1. The DNA of the CDR3 is TGTGCCAGCAGCTTGGGGGACAGGGGAGAGCAGTACTTC. It yields the protein CASSLGDRGEQYF.

V usage is TRBV9 and J usage is TRBJ2-5; D assignment may be TRBD1 or TRBD2 (5 bases each). Germline V gene lookup returns CDR1 SGDLS and CDR2 YYNGEE. V was clipped by 3 bases and J by 5 bases, with 14 bases between them. The CDR3 length is 14 residues. This CDR3 reads CASSGATWGETQYF. CDR3 DNA: TGTGCCAGCAGCGGGGCCACCTGGGGGGAGACCCAGTACTTC.

The rearrangement links TRBV2 to TRBJ1-1; D gene ambiguous. The germline V gene encodes CDR1 SNHLY and CDR2 FYNNEI. The CDR3 loop spans 13 amino acids. Trimming cost V 7 bases and J 0 bases, with 9 bases left between them. CDR3 residues: CASNFNMNTEAFF. CDR3 DNA sequence: TGTGCCAGCAATTTTAACATGAACACTGAAGCTTTCTTT.

The table lists this clone with a count of one. V is TRBV11-2 and J is TRBJ1-1, with D uncertain. Germline CDR1 and CDR2: SGHAT and FQNNGV. CDR3 length equals 14 residues. The V gene lost 0 bases and the J gene lost 3 bases, with 8 bases spanning the gap. The CDR3 DNA is TGTGCCAGCAGCTTAGACGCCGCGGACACTGAAGCTTTCTTT. This gives the protein CASSLDAADTEAFF.

V gene TRBV6-5 combines with J gene TRBJ2-4; no reliable D call. Trimming stripped 2 bases from V and 6 bases from J, with 5 bases between. The CDR3 extends over 12 amino acids. Germline CDR1 is MNHEY and CDR2 is SVGAGI. CDR3 DNA: TGTGCCAGCAGTTACGACCGAAACATTCAGTACTTC. Translating it yields CASSYDRNIQYF.

J is TRBJ2-3 and V is TRBV6-1; tentative D call: TRBD2 (6 bases). Trimming stripped 4 bases from V and 3 bases from J, with 14 bases between. The germline gives CDR1 MNHNS, CDR2 SASEGT. The CDR3 runs 15 residues. The CDR3, as DNA: TGTGCCAGCAGTGGGGGGGAACTCCTTACAGATACGCAGTATTTT. As protein: CASSGGELLTDTQYF.

The CDR3 sequence is CASSALAGGSHEQYF. DNA for the CDR3: TGTGCCAGCAGCGCATTAGCGGGGGGATCCCACGAGCAGTACTTC. The V call is TRBV7-8, the J call TRBJ2-7; 10 bases are shared with TRBD2. The CDR3 covers 15 residues. Trimming removed 5 bases from V and 5 bases from J; junction bases left unmatched: 9. Germline values: CDR1 SGHVS, CDR2 FQNEAQ.

The rearrangement uses TRBV7-6 and TRBJ2-5, with D perhaps TRBD2 (5 bases). The V gene lost 5 bases and the J gene lost 4 bases, with 17 bases spanning the gap. Germline CDR1 reads SGHVS; CDR2 reads FNYEAQ. This CDR3 has 15 residues. The CDR3 DNA follows: TGTGCCAGCAGCCCTCCGGGCCCGGCGGGAGAGACCCAGTACTTC. Its translation is CASSPPGPAGETQYF.

The CDR3 DNA reads as TGTGCCAGTAGTGGACGACAGGGGGCGGAGGGCGAGCAGTACTTC. Amino acids: CASSGRQGAEGEQYF. The V and J genes are TRBV19 and TRBJ2-7; 10 bases line up with TRBD1. Germline CDR1 reads LNHDA; CDR2 reads SQIVND (reference sequence). V dropped 5 bases and J dropped 6; count of bases not matched to a gene: 10. This CDR3 contains 15 residues.

V usage is TRBV6-1 and J usage is TRBJ1-6, with 8 bases fitting TRBD1. Germline loops: CDR1 MNHNS, CDR2 SASEGT. The CDR3 loop spans 16 amino acids. J lost 14 bases, V lost 4 bases, and 16 bases had no gene match. The CDR3 DNA follows: TGTGCCAGCAGTGTCCGCTTTGGGACAGGATTTGAAACCCTCCACTTT. It translates to CASSVRFGTGFETLHF.

The V gene is TRBV11-2, the J gene TRBJ2-2; possible D gene TRBD2, 6 bases. Trimming left V 10 bases short and J 1 base short, with 10 bases between. The CDR3 contains 13 residues. Germline CDR1 is SGHAT and CDR2 is FQNNGV. In nucleotides, the CDR3 is TGTGCCAACGGAGGGGTGAACACCGGGGAGCTGTTTTTT. Translation: CANGGVNTGELFF.

This clone has a handful of counts. The rearrangement uses TRBV10-1 and TRBJ2-1; 8 bases align to TRBD2. The germline V gene has CDR1 WNHNN and CDR2 SYGVQD (reference sequence). This CDR3 region has 15 residues. Trimming removed 0 bases from V and 8 bases from J; junction bases left unmatched: 6. The CDR3 reads CASSESRAAGDEQFF. The CDR3 nucleotides are TGCGCCAGCAGTGAGTCGAGGGCAGCGGGAGATGAGCAGTTCTTC.

The chain's CDR3 is CASSFWGADTGELFF. In DNA form, the CDR3 reads TGTGCCAGCAGCTTTTGGGGGGCGGACACCGGGGAGCTGTTTTTT. The chain links TRBV7-9 to TRBJ2-2; TRBD1 or TRBD2 may be the D gene (6 bases each). This CDR3 has 15 residues. The V end was cut by 3 bases, the J end by 3 bases, with 11 bases between. CDR1 and CDR2 (germline): SEHNR, FQNEAQ (reference sequence).

This sequence joins TRBV5-8 and TRBJ2-3; 15 bases line up with TRBD2. The CDR3 totals 18 residues. From germline, CDR1 is SGHTS and CDR2 YDEGEE. V shed 6 bases, J shed 0 bases, and the junction held 8 bases outside the gene matches. The CDR3 loop is CASNPGLAGGVSTDTQYF. The CDR3 DNA sequence: TGTGCCAGCAACCCCGGACTAGCGGGAGGGGTGAGCACAGATACGCAGTATTTT.

This CDR3 reads CASTMGQGSTEAFF. The DNA of the CDR3 is TGTGCCAGTACCATGGGACAGGGATCAACTGAAGCTTTCTTT. The V gene is TRBV19, the J gene TRBJ1-1, with 9 nucleotides matching TRBD1. Germline V gene sequence: CDR1 LNHDA, CDR2 SQIVND (reference sequence). This CDR3 has 14 amino acids. V lost 7 bases and J lost 5; bases outside the gene matches: 8.

Turning to this clone: Within the sample, other DNA sequences also encode this same CDR3. The chain employs TRBV9 and TRBJ2-5; TRBD1 is a possible D gene (5 bases). V dropped 0 bases and J dropped 4 bases, with 7 bases sitting between them. CDR1 is SGDLS and CDR2 is YYNGEE in the germline V gene. This CDR3 is 13 amino acids long. CDR3 sequence: CASSVGQRETQYF. The CDR3 DNA reads as TGTGCCAGCAGCGTAGGACAGCGAGAGACCCAGTACTTC. The full variable domain, in which reference TRBV9 and TRBJ2-5 provide the parts outside the CDR3, is DSGVTQTPKHLITATGQRVTLRCSPRSGDLSVYWYQQSLDQGLQFLIQYYNGEERAKGNILERFSAQQFPDLHSELNLSSLELGDSALYFCASSVGQRETQYFGPGTRLLVL.

This chain joins TRBV6-4 and TRBJ2-1, with 9 bases matching TRBD1. Germline V gene lookup returns CDR1 MRHNA and CDR2 SNTAGT. V lost 2 bases to trimming and J lost 0 bases; unmatched junction nucleotides: 11. The CDR3 runs to 19 residues. Here the CDR3 reads CASSDRTGVRSGSYNEQFF. The CDR3 bases are TGTGCCAGCAGTGACCGGACAGGGGTCAGGAGTGGCTCCTACAATGAGCAGTTCTTC.

The V call is TRBV7-2, the J call TRBJ1-5; 7 nucleotides match TRBD1. CDR1 is SGHTA and CDR2 is FQGNSA in the germline V gene. V lost 2 bases to trimming and J lost 6 bases; unmatched junction nucleotides: 1. This CDR3 has 13 residues. The CDR3 reads CASSLQGGQPQHF. In nucleotides, the CDR3 is TGTGCCAGCAGCTTACAGGGGGGTCAGCCCCAGCATTTT.

The chain joins TRBV5-1 to TRBJ2-7; perhaps TRBD2 as D (5 bases). Germline-derived CDR1 and CDR2 are SGHRS and YFSETQ. The CDR3 is 15 residues long. V gave up 0 bases and J gave up 9 bases, with 19 bases separating them. CDR3 in DNA: TGCGCCAGCAGCTTGGATGGCGGCGACGGGGTTAGGCAGTACTTC. Translation gives CASSLDGGDGVRQYF.

The genes are TRBV5-4 and TRBJ2-1; no clear D. CDR1 SGHNT and CDR2 YYREEE come from the germline V gene (reference sequence). V shed 1 base and J shed 7 bases, with 15 bases lying between them. The CDR3 length is 15 residues. The CDR3 is CASSLNNPRVNEQFF. The DNA for the CDR3 is TGTGCCAGCAGCTTGAATAATCCTCGGGTAAATGAGCAGTTCTTC.

The chain carries TRBV19 and TRBJ2-7; 10 bases are shared with TRBD2. Germline CDR1 reads LNHDA; CDR2 reads SQIVND (reference sequence). After removal of 3 bases from V and 2 bases from J, the junction contained 4 bases not matched to a gene. The CDR3 length is 15 residues. The CDR3 region is CASSITSGNPYEQYF. In nucleotides, the CDR3 is TGTGCCAGTAGTATCACTAGCGGGAACCCCTACGAGCAGTACTTC.

This sequence joins TRBV5-4 and TRBJ2-7; 10 nucleotides agree with TRBD1. CDR1 and CDR2 from the germline V gene are SGHNT and YYREEE (reference sequence). This CDR3 comprises 15 residues. V lost 3 bases to trimming and J lost 3 bases; unmatched junction nucleotides: 6. The CDR3 DNA reads as TGTGCCAGCAGCTCACCGGGACAGGGGAGCTACGAGCAGTACTTC. This sequence encodes CASSSPGQGSYEQYF.

The chain is built from TRBV28 and TRBJ2-7; no definite D call. The length of the CDR3 is 13 residues. The germline CDR1 and CDR2 sequences are MDHEN and SYDVKM. V dropped 5 bases and J dropped 0 bases, with 8 bases sitting between them. CDR3 residues: CASSIGPSYEQYF. The CDR3 DNA sequence: TGTGCCAGCAGTATCGGACCCTCCTACGAGCAGTACTTC.